This T cell receptor beta chain appears in the sequencing data of a study of control samples from healthy donors and cancer patients. Libraries were prepared by immunoSEQ multiplex PCR; TCRdb keeps only in-frame clonotypes and omits some of them. The table shows around 30,000 clones, with approximately 95% occurring only once. Germline CDR1 and CDR2: MGHRA and YSYEKL. V shed 4 bases, J shed 3 bases, and the junction held 6 bases outside the gene matches. The CDR3 covers 15 residues. The TCR was taken from a man between 40 and 49 years old with colorectal cancer. The source material was PBMCs. The chain is built from TRBV4-1 and TRBJ1-2, with 9 bases matching TRBD1. The CDR3 coding sequence is TGCGCCAGCAGCCTTGGGACAGGGACGTACTATGGCTACACCTTC. Amino acids: CASSLGTGTYYGYTF.